These T cell receptor beta chains were read from a single sample in a study of blood T cells in healthy people across ages. TCRdb redid the calling of the 5' RACE reads with MiXCR, one entry per CDR3 protein. The sample carries 1.8 million or so distinct CDR3 sequences, about two fifths recorded once. Material: blood. The receptors were gathered from a human donor in good health. Each CDR3 is given with its conserved first and last residue. D genes are given only for firm matches. Some rows mark clone size as missing; the rest say once, few, many or name a class of expanded clone.

V: TRBV10-3; J: TRBJ2-7; size: -; D: -; DNA: TGTGCCATCAGTGAGGACCCTTCCTACGAGCAGTACTTC; CDR3: CAISEDPSYEQYF
V: TRBV14; J: TRBJ1-2; size: -; D: -; DNA: TGTGCCAGCAGCCAAGTGGGCGGGCGGGGCTCGGACTATGGCTACACCTTC; CDR3: CASSQVGGRGSDYGYTF
V: TRBV20-1; J: TRBJ2-1; size: few; D: -; DNA: TGCAGTGCTGAATCACCGGGACTGGACTACAATGAGCAGTTCTTC; CDR3: CSAESPGLDYNEQFF
V: TRBV20-1; J: TRBJ2-7; size: -; D: -; DNA: TGCAGTGGCGGCCAGGGTCATAACTCCTACGAGCAGTACTTC; CDR3: CSGGQGHNSYEQYF
V: TRBV15; J: TRBJ1-2; size: few; D: -; DNA: TGTGCCACCAGCAGAGTTCTCGGGGTCGATGGCTACACCTTC; CDR3: CATSRVLGVDGYTF
V: TRBV4-3; J: TRBJ2-5; size: -; D: -; DNA: TGCGCCAGCAGCCAAGGAACTACTGAACAAGAGACCCAGTACTTC; CDR3: CASSQGTTEQETQYF
V: TRBV7-9; J: TRBJ1-1; size: -; D: TRBD1; DNA: TGTGCCAGCAGCCGACAGGGTTTGTTGAACACTGAAGCTTTCTTT; CDR3: CASSRQGLLNTEAFF
V: TRBV7-3; J: TRBJ2-7; size: -; D: -; DNA: TGTGCCAGCAGCTTAACCGCACACTACGAGCAGTACTTC; CDR3: CASSLTAHYEQYF
V: TRBV5-1; J: TRBJ2-5; size: -; D: TRBD2; DNA: TGTGCCAGCAGAGGGTACGAAGCGGGGACGCAAGAGACCCAGTACTTC; CDR3: CASRGYEAGTQETQYF
V: TRBV7-3; J: TRBJ2-1; size: -; D: TRBD1; DNA: TGTGCCAGCAGCGCAGGGACAGGGGGTGTCGATGAGCAGTTCTTC; CDR3: CASSAGTGGVDEQFF
V: TRBV7-3; J: TRBJ2-1; size: few; D: TRBD2; DNA: TGTGCCAGCAGCCCCAAAGCGGGGTTTGAGCAGTTCTTC; CDR3: CASSPKAGFEQFF
V: TRBV7-2; J: TRBJ1-2; size: few; D: TRBD1; DNA: TGTGCCAGCAGCTTTCAGGGGGTCTGGTATGGCTACACCTTC; CDR3: CASSFQGVWYGYTF
V: TRBV5-5; J: TRBJ2-5; size: few; D: -; DNA: TGTGCCAGCAGCTTGGAGGCCGGCTACCAAGAGACCCAGTACTTC; CDR3: CASSLEAGYQETQYF
V: TRBV7-2; J: TRBJ2-5; size: few; D: TRBD2; DNA: TGTGCCAGCAGCTTACTAGCGGCCCAAGAGACCCAGTACTTC; CDR3: CASSLLAAQETQYF
V: TRBV5-5; J: TRBJ2-7; size: -; D: -; DNA: TGTGTCAGCAGCATCTACAGGGAGGGGCAGTACTTC; CDR3: CVSSIYREGQYF
V: TRBV7-2; J: TRBJ2-1; size: once; D: TRBD2; DNA: TGTGCCAGCAGCTCCGGGTGGGGGGGGAATGAGCAGTTCTTC; CDR3: CASSSGWGGNEQFF
V: TRBV12-3/TRBV12-4; J: TRBJ1-2; size: -; D: -; DNA: TGTGCCAGCAGTTTAGGGTCATTCTATGGCTGCACCTTC; CDR3: CASSLGSFYGCTF
V: TRBV5-5; J: TRBJ2-1; size: -; D: -; DNA: TGTGCCAGCAGCATTGGACGGAACTCCTACAATGAGCAGTTCTTC; CDR3: CASSIGRNSYNEQFF